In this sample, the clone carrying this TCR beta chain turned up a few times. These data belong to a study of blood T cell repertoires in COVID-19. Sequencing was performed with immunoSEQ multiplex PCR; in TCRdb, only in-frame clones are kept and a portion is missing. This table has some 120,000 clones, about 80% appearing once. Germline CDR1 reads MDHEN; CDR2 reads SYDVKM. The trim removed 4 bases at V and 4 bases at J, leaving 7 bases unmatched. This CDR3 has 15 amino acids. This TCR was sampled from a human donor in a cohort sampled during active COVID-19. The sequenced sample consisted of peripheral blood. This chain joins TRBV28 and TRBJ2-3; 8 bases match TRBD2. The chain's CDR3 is CASSSSGRASDTQYF. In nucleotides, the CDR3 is TGTGCCAGCAGTTCGTCCGGGAGGGCCTCAGATACGCAGTATTTT.